In this sample, the clone carrying this T cell receptor (beta chain) turned up many times. As yet, its antigen is unknown. These data belong to a study of T cells after yellow fever vaccination. Study-level results: FACS-sorted repertoires could harbor abundant contaminating bulk-population clonotypes. Peaking faster, on day 5 versus 15, the secondary response was nonetheless weaker. A large majority of primary-vaccination clones showed up again after the booster (around 95% CD4, 88% CD8).

A universal primer site and UMIs were added as TCR cDNA was made by 5'RACE template switching. In TCRdb, the 5' RACE reads were re-called with MiXCR into one record per CDR3 protein. Of about 160,000 distinct CDR3 sequences listed, almost 7% are singletons. Trimming at V came to 0 bases and at J to 4 bases, leaving 6 bases not matched to a gene. This CDR3 spans 17 amino acids. CDR1 and CDR2 from the germline V gene are MGHRA and YSYEKL. The chain couples TRBV4-1 to TRBJ2-1; TRBD2 matches 10 bases. This specimen consisted of CD4+ T cells sorted from PBMCs, obtained less than 6 days after the first yellow fever vaccination. The sequence came from a young man who received the YFV17D yellow fever vaccine. CDR3 coding DNA: TGCGCCAGCAGCCAAGATCCCGGACTAGCGGTATACAATGAGCAGTTCTTC. Translating gives CASSQDPGLAVYNEQFF.